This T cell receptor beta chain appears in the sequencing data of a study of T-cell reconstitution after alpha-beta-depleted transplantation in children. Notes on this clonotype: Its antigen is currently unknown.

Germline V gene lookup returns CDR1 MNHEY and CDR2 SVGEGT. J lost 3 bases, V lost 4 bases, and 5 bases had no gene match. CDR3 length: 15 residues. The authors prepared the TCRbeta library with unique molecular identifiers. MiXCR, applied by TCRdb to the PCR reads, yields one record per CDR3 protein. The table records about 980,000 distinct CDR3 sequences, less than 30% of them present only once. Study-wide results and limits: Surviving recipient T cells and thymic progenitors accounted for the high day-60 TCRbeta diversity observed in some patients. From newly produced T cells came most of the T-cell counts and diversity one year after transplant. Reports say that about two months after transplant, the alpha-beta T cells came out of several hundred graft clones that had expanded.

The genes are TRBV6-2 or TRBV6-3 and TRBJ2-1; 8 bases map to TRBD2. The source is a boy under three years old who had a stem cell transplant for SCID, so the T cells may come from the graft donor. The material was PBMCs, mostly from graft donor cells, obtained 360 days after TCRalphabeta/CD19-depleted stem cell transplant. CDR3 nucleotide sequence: TGTGCCAGCAGTTCCGGGACTAGGAACTACAATGAGCAGTTCTTC. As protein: CASSSGTRNYNEQFF.